The rows below give T cell receptor beta chains drawn from one sample of a study of blood T cell repertoires in COVID-19. Assay: immunoSEQ multiplex PCR; the TCRdb copy retains only in-frame clones and omits some. This sample carries 300,000 to 350,000 clones, about 87% of them seen once, and the ten largest clones take around 1.6%. The sequencing sample was made of peripheral blood. These receptors were collected from a woman in her 30s with COVID-19, enrolled during active disease. Each CDR3 is given with its conserved first and last residue. D genes are given only for firm matches. Rows may omit the clone size; those that give it use once, few, many or a size class.

.	TRBV4-2	.	TRBJ1-2	TGTGCCAGCAGCCAAGATCTACGGGGAAGGAGCTACACCTTC	CASSQDLRGRSYTF
once	TRBV21-1	.	TRBJ2-5	TGTGCCAGCAGCAAACGGACAGGGGGATTGAAGACCCAGTACTTC	CASSKRTGGLKTQYF
.	TRBV7-6	TRBD2	TRBJ2-2	TGTGCCAGCAGCTTTGTCGGGGGGGCAAACACCGGGGAGCTGTTTTTT	CASSFVGGANTGELFF
.	TRBV5-8	.	TRBJ1-4	TGTGCCAGCAGCCTGGAGGGCTCAGGGGAAGGGGAAAAACTGTTTTTT	CASSLEGSGEGEKLFF
.	TRBV9	.	TRBJ1-1	TGTGCCAGCAGCGTAGCTTCCTATAGTACTGAAGCTTTCTTT	CASSVASYSTEAFF
.	TRBV7-9	TRBD2	TRBJ2-1	TGTGCCAGCAGCCGAATTAAGCGGGGGGTGACCAATGAGCAGTTCTTC	CASSRIKRGVTNEQFF
.	TRBV10-3	TRBD1	TRBJ1-1	TGTGCCATCAGTGCCATGACAGGGTTCACTGAAGCTTTCTTT	CAISAMTGFTEAFF
.	TRBV3-1/TRBV3-2	.	TRBJ1-1	TGTGCCAGCAGCCAAGATCTGGACACCTCTGAAGCTTTCTTT	CASSQDLDTSEAFF
.	TRBV29-1	.	TRBJ1-2	TGCAGCGTTGACGGGGGGCGAGGGAGTTATGGCTACACCTTC	CSVDGGRGSYGYTF
.	TRBV24-1	.	TRBJ1-5	TGTGCCACCAGTGACGCCCGTACAGCTCCTTTCGGGCCCCAGCATTTT	CATSDARTAPFGPQHF
.	TRBV6-6	TRBD1	TRBJ1-1	TGTGCCAGCAGTTACTCGGAGGGGGCGGCTTTCTTT	CASSYSEGAAFF
.	TRBV5-6	TRBD1	TRBJ1-3	TGTGCCAGCAGCCTCGGGACAGGGGCCTTTCTTTCTGGAAACACCATATATTTT	CASSLGTGAFLSGNTIYF
.	TRBV2	.	TRBJ2-7	TGTGCCAGCACCTTAGACAGTCCCGAGCAGTACTTC	CASTLDSPEQYF
.	TRBV11-2	TRBD2	TRBJ2-5	TGTGCCAGCAGCTTAGGTGGACTAGCGGGGAGAGAGACCCAGTACTTC	CASSLGGLAGRETQYF
.	TRBV5-1	TRBD1	TRBJ1-1	TGCGCCAGCAGCTCAGGGGGGACGGGTTTCTTGAACACTGAAGCTTTCTTT	CASSSGGTGFLNTEAFF
.	TRBV7-3	.	TRBJ2-5	TGTGCCAGCAGCTTCGACTACCTACAAGAGACCCAGTACTTC	CASSFDYLQETQYF
.	TRBV5-1	TRBD1	TRBJ1-2	TGCGCCAGCAGCTTTGAACAGGGGGCTGGCTACACCTTC	CASSFEQGAGYTF
once	TRBV4-1	TRBD1	TRBJ2-2	TGCGCCAGCAGCCACTATTCGGGACAGGGGGTTCCCGGGGAGCTGTTTTTT	CASSHYSGQGVPGELFF
.	TRBV11-2	TRBD1	TRBJ1-4	TGTGCCAGCAGCCGAAACAGGGGGATGAATGAAAAACTGTTTTTT	CASSRNRGMNEKLFF
.	TRBV9	TRBD2	TRBJ2-5	TGTGCCAGCAGCGTAGTCGCGGGGGGGCCAGGAGAGACCCAGTACTTC	CASSVVAGGPGETQYF
.	TRBV18	.	TRBJ1-1	TGTGCCAGCTCACCCCGACAGAAAATTAACACTGAAGCTTTCTTT	CASSPRQKINTEAFF
.	TRBV19	TRBD2	TRBJ2-3	TGTGCCAGTAGTTTCTTGGTAGCGGGGGGGCCGGCAGATACGCAGTATTTT	CASSFLVAGGPADTQYF
.	TRBV7-9	.	TRBJ1-1	TGTGCCAGCAGGAGCCAGGGCAACACTGAAGCTTTCTTT	CASRSQGNTEAFF
.	TRBV6-4	.	TRBJ2-6	TGTGCCAGCAGTGACGGAAGGGGCTCTGGGGCCAACGTCCTGACTTTC	CASSDGRGSGANVLTF
.	TRBV5-1	TRBD1	TRBJ2-5	TGCGCCAGCAGCTTGGTCGGACAGGGCCTGAGGGAGACCCAGTACTTC	CASSLVGQGLRETQYF
.	TRBV7-3	.	TRBJ2-3	TGTGCCAGCAGCCAAGGCGGAACAGATACGCAGTATTTT	CASSQGGTDTQYF
once	TRBV18	.	TRBJ1-5	TGTGCCAGCTCACCAACCGAACGGGAGCCCCAGCATTTT	CASSPTEREPQHF
.	TRBV19	.	TRBJ1-1	TGTGCCAGTAGTACCCCTTCTGAAGCTTTCTTT	CASSTPSEAFF
.	TRBV28	.	TRBJ1-2	TGTGCCAGCAGACAGGGTGCCTATGGCTACACCTTC	CASRQGAYGYTF
.	TRBV19	.	TRBJ2-3	TGTGCCAGTAGAGGGGCAGATACGCAGTATTTT	CASRGADTQYF
.	TRBV6-5	.	TRBJ2-2	TGTGCCAGCAGGGAGACGAACACCGGGGAGCTGTTTTTT	CASRETNTGELFF
.	TRBV28	.	TRBJ1-5	TGTGCCAGCAGTTTACTCAATCAGCCCCAGCATTTT	CASSLLNQPQHF
.	TRBV6-4	.	TRBJ1-2	TGTGCCAGCAGTGACCATTTGCGAGGTCCTAACTATGGCTACACCTTC	CASSDHLRGPNYGYTF
.	TRBV6-2/TRBV6-3	.	TRBJ1-5	TGTGCCAGCAGCCACAGGGATCAGCCCCAGCATTTT	CASSHRDQPQHF
.	TRBV6-2/TRBV6-3	.	TRBJ1-5	TGTGCCAGCAGTTTAACAGGGCAAAGCAATCAGCCCCAGCATTTT	CASSLTGQSNQPQHF
.	TRBV6-4	.	TRBJ1-2	TGTGCCAGCACCCCTTCGAAGTCACCCATTCCGGTCACCTGTGGCTACACCTTC	CASTPSKSPIPVTCGYTF
.	TRBV9	TRBD1	TRBJ1-6	TGTGCCAGCAGCTCCGACAGGGAGAATTCACCCCTCCACTTT	CASSSDRENSPLHF
.	TRBV5-1	.	TRBJ2-7	TGCGCCAGCAGGAATGATCAGGGGAGAGGTTACGAGCAGTACTTC	CASRNDQGRGYEQYF
.	TRBV4-2	TRBD2	TRBJ2-2	TGTGCCAGCAGCCAAGTCCTAGCGGCGGGCACCGGGGAGCTGTTTTTT	CASSQVLAAGTGELFF
.	TRBV4-3	.	TRBJ1-1	TGCGCCAGCAGCCAAGCACATAACCGTGAAGCTTTCTTT	CASSQAHNREAFF
.	TRBV24-1	TRBD2	TRBJ2-1	TGTGCCACCAGTGACCGCCGACTAGCGGGGTTTGAGCAGTTCTTC	CATSDRRLAGFEQFF
.	TRBV13	.	TRBJ1-6	TGTGCCAGCAGCTTAGGGGGGGCGGATAATTCACCCCTCCACTTT	CASSLGGADNSPLHF
.	TRBV10-1	TRBD1	TRBJ1-4	TGCGCCAGCACTCCCCCGGCGGGGACAGGGATTGAAAAACTGTTTTTT	CASTPPAGTGIEKLFF
.	TRBV27	.	TRBJ2-3	TGTGCCAGCAGTTTTTCAGGGGAGACCACAGATACGCAGTATTTT	CASSFSGETTDTQYF
.	TRBV19	.	TRBJ2-5	TGTGCCAGTAGTATAGGTGTCAGGCAGAAAGAGACCCAGTACTTC	CASSIGVRQKETQYF
.	TRBV27	.	TRBJ1-1	TGTGCCAGCAGTCCACTTTCCGTCGGAGGAGCTTTCTTT	CASSPLSVGGAFF
.	TRBV12-3/TRBV12-4	TRBD1	TRBJ1-1	TGTGCCAGCAGTTCGGACAGGGTGAAAGCTTTCTTT	CASSSDRVKAFF
.	TRBV2	TRBD2	TRBJ2-5	TGTGCCAGCAGTCCGACTAGCGCCAGGGAGACCCAGTACTTC	CASSPTSARETQYF
.	TRBV19	.	TRBJ2-2	TGTGCCAGTAGTATAGGAAGACAGGAGGAGCTGTTTTTT	CASSIGRQEELFF
.	TRBV27	TRBD1	TRBJ1-1	TGTGCCAGCAGTGTCCGGGACAGGGTGAACACTGAAGCTTTCTTT	CASSVRDRVNTEAFF
.	TRBV5-1	.	TRBJ1-2	TGCGCCAGCAGCTTGGAGACAGGATTTGGCTACACCTTC	CASSLETGFGYTF
.	TRBV4-1	.	TRBJ1-6	TGCGCCAGCAGTTTTACAGGAGACCCTTTTAATTCACCCCTCCACTTT	CASSFTGDPFNSPLHF
.	TRBV7-3	TRBD2	TRBJ2-5	TGTGCCAGCTCGCCGAGCGGGGCAGTCCAAGAGACCCAGTACTTC	CASSPSGAVQETQYF
few	TRBV29-1	TRBD1	TRBJ2-7	TGCAGCGCAGCAGTACCGGGACAGGATCTTTACGAGCAGTACTTC	CSAAVPGQDLYEQYF
.	TRBV5-1	.	TRBJ1-2	TGCGCCAGCAGCCCGGCAGGGGACTATGGCTACACCTTC	CASSPAGDYGYTF